One and the same sample provided the 11 T cell receptor beta chains below, sequenced in a study of human T cells and chemical hapten exposure. Each CDR3 protein is one row after TCRdb ran MiXCR on the RACE reads. Among over 300,000 distinct CDR3 sequences, 5.1% were seen once, and the ten largest hold 2.6%. The time point: pre-sensitization, week 0. Treatment here: therapeutic diphenylcyclopropenone sensitization with weekly scalp DPC. The sequences come from whole blood, collected in connection with sensitization to the hapten diphenylcyclopropenone (DPC). The source is a woman between 45 and 60 years old with alopecia areata. Some clones in this sample may be carry-over from other donors' samples.

At least ten counts were recorded for this clonotype. This sequence joins TRBV12-3 or TRBV12-4 and TRBJ1-1; maybe TRBD1 (6 bases). V gave up 10 bases and J gave up 1 base, with 19 bases separating them. CDR3 length: 15 amino acids. CDR3 DNA sequence: TGTGCCACGGGGGCCTCACCCTCCGGGAACACTGAAGCTTTCTTT. It translates to CATGASPSGNTEAFF.

Many counts were recorded for this clonotype. V and J are TRBV4-1 and TRBJ1-4; the D gene is possibly TRBD1 (5 bases). The CDR3 loop spans 15 amino acids. The V end lost 4 bases, the J end lost 8 bases, and 17 bases lay between the germline ends. Germline CDR1 MGHRA, CDR2 YSYEKL. The CDR3 loop reads CASSRVGVPDEKLFF. Here the CDR3 DNA reads TGCGCCAGCAGCCGCGTAGGGGTCCCGGACGAAAAACTGTTTTTT.

This clonotype has a count of ten or more. The V call is TRBV29-1, the J call TRBJ1-1, with D uncertain. The CDR3 is 12 amino acids. V lost 7 bases, J lost 5 bases, and 14 bases lay in between. Germline assignment: CDR1 SQVTM and CDR2 ANQGSEA. In DNA, the CDR3 is TGCAGCGCCGGGGAGGGAGGAACTGAAGCTTTCTTT. The encoded protein is CSAGEGGTEAFF.

The CDR3: CASSLVSGSGELFF. In nucleotides, the CDR3 is TGTGCCAGCAGCTTAGTATCGGGGTCCGGGGAGCTGTTTTTT. The chain is built from TRBV11-3 and TRBJ2-2; D perhaps matches TRBD2 (5 bases). The CDR3 totals 14 residues. Germline-derived CDR1 and CDR2 are SGHNT and YENEEA. Trimming left V 1 base short and J 6 bases short, with 9 bases between. The whole variable domain, remainder taken from reference TRBV11-3 and TRBJ2-2, is EAGVVQSPRYKIIEKKQPVAFWCNPISGHNTLYWYLQNLGQGPELLIRYENEEAVDDSQLPKDRFSAERLKGVDSTLKIQPAELGDSAVYLCASSLVSGSGELFFGEGSRLTVL.

This clonotype was observed at least ten times. The chain is built from TRBV6-2 or TRBV6-3 and TRBJ2-2; weak D call: TRBD2 (6 bases). The V gene lost 3 bases and the J gene lost 7 bases, with 21 bases spanning the gap. Germline V gene data show CDR1 as MNHEY and CDR2 as SVGEGT. This CDR3 is built from 17 residues. The CDR3 spells CASSYAGSLATLGELFF. DNA of the CDR3: TGTGCCAGCAGTTATGCCGGATCACTAGCTACCCTCGGGGAGCTGTTTTTT.

This clonotype appeared many times. The V call is TRBV12-2, the J call TRBJ2-5; the table gives TRBD1 as D, unverified against the DNA. TRBV12-2 is marked as a pseudogene. The CDR3 totals 18 residues. CDR3 loop: CASRLALFDRERVETQYF. The CDR3 coding sequence is TGTGCAAGTCGCTTAGCGTTATTCGACCGGGAGAGGGTAGAGACCCAGTACTTC.

This clonotype was counted a few times. The V call is TRBV6-1, the J call TRBJ1-4; D possibly corresponds to TRBD1 (5 bases). This CDR3 is 12 amino acids long. Germline CDR1 is MNHNS and CDR2 is SASEGT. Deletions cut 6 bases from V and 7 bases from J, with 9 bases between. CDR3 protein: CASRGTGEKLFF. CDR3 DNA: TGTGCCAGCAGGGGGACTGGTGAAAAACTGTTTTTT.

The CDR3 nucleotides are TGTGCCCTGATCGGGACGGAGAACACTGAAGCTTTCTTT. Residues: CALIGTENTEAFF. This chain uses TRBV30 with TRBJ1-1; possibly TRBD1 for D (5 bases). V lost 8 bases and J 1 base, leaving 14 bases between the germline ends. This CDR3 has 13 residues. Germline values: CDR1 GTSNPN, CDR2 SVGIG (reference sequence).

The V and J genes are TRBV6-5 and TRBJ1-1, with TRBD1 matching 7 bases. Germline trimming cut 6 bases from V and 11 bases from J; bases unmatched to any gene: 15. CDR3 size: 14 residues. Germline-derived CDR1 and CDR2 are MNHEY and SVGAGI. The CDR3 spells CASSQTGLVFRAFF. In DNA form, the CDR3 reads TGTGCCAGCAGCCAGACAGGGTTGGTATTTAGGGCTTTCTTT.

The chain joins TRBV7-9 to TRBJ2-1; TRBD2 aligns across 8 bases. J lost 10 bases, V lost 5 bases, and 13 bases had no gene match. Germline assignment: CDR1 SEHNR and CDR2 FQNEAQ (reference sequence). This CDR3 spans 15 amino acids. CDR3 in amino acids: CASSPGGGLFGEQFF. In DNA form, the CDR3 reads TGTGCCAGCAGCCCCGGGGGGGGGCTATTTGGGGAGCAGTTCTTC.

This clonotype came up once. The chain uses TRBV18 and TRBJ1-4; D is ambiguous. The germline V gene has CDR1 KGHSH and CDR2 LQKENI. This CDR3 is built from 16 residues. V was clipped by 4 bases and J by 7 bases, with 19 bases between them. The CDR3 DNA follows: TGTGCCAGCTCACTGTCAGGTTCGAGAGGTGGTGAAAAACTGTTTTTT. This gives the protein CASSLSGSRGGEKLFF.